This T cell receptor beta chain emerged from a study of T cells in tuberculosis. Some clones are missing from TCRdb's copy, which holds only in-frame ones; the method was immunoSEQ multiplex PCR. The sample gives more than 30,000 clones, around 92% of which show up once; around 10% is in the top ten. Germline-derived CDR1 and CDR2 are SGHRS and YFSETQ. This CDR3 region has 15 residues. With V trimmed by 3 bases and J by 0 bases, 3 bases remained unmatched. This clonotype was obtained from a donor aged 10 to 29 with latent tuberculosis or without tuberculosis infection. Some clones in this sample may be carry-over from other donors' samples. V usage is TRBV5-1 and J usage is TRBJ2-3; 8 positions agree with TRBD1. The sample consisted of PBMCs. This CDR3 reads CASSWRQGSTDTQYF. DNA for the CDR3: TGCGCCAGCAGCTGGAGACAGGGGAGCACAGATACGCAGTATTTT.